A single sample gave rise to the 31 T cell receptor beta chains below, sequenced in a study of T-cell memory formation after mild COVID-19. A single record per CDR3 protein comes from TCRdb applying MiXCR to the 5' RACE reads. The sample comprises about 210,000 distinct CDR3 sequences, roughly 10% of which are singletons, and less than 4% rests with the top ten. Material: PBMCs or a T cell subset sorted from them (not recorded which). These receptors came from a man aged 18 to 30 who had mild COVID-19 (a few samples of this study predate the infection). Cell type and time point are not known.

In this sample, this clonotype turned up a few times. V usage is TRBV7-8 and J usage is TRBJ2-1, with D perhaps matching TRBD1 (7 bases). The CDR3 consists of 15 residues. CDR1 is SGHVS, CDR2 FQNEAQ, per germline. The germline V and J ends were trimmed by 5 bases and 10 bases, with 21 bases remaining between them. CDR3 protein: CASSPLAGGSGEQFF. CDR3 coding DNA: TGTGCCAGCAGCCCCCTCGCAGGGGGGTCGGGGGAGCAGTTCTTC.

This clonotype showed up just a few times. This chain joins TRBV6-5 and TRBJ1-2; maybe TRBD1 (5 bases). The CDR3 consists of 17 residues. Between the trimmed V and J ends, which lost 5 bases and 4 bases, there was a span of 23 bases. Per the germline V gene, CDR1 is MNHEY and CDR2 is SVGAGI. The CDR3 nucleotides are TGTGCCAGCAGTGATACAGGACGTAGAAGGGGTACCTATGGCTACACCTTC. It is translated as CASSDTGRRRGTYGYTF.

The table lists this clonotype with many counts. This chain connects TRBV7-9 to TRBJ1-2; the D is unclear. The germline V and J ends were trimmed by 1 base and 4 bases, with 4 bases remaining between them. The CDR3 loop spans 12 amino acids. The V gene's germline CDR1 is SEHNR and CDR2 FQNEAQ (reference sequence). The CDR3 loop is CASSLDSYGYTF. The CDR3 DNA reads as TGTGCCAGCAGCTTAGATAGCTATGGCTACACCTTC. Full variable domain (outside the CDR3, taken from reference TRBV7-9 and TRBJ1-2): DTGVSQNPRHKITKRGQNVTFRCDPISEHNRLYWYRQTLGQGPEFLTYFQNEAQLEKSRLLSDRFSAERPKGSFSTLEIQRTEQGDSAMYLCASSLDSYGYTFGSGTRLTVV.

The chain combines TRBV7-9 with TRBJ2-7, with 7 nucleotides matching TRBD1. From germline, CDR1 is SEHNR and CDR2 FQNEAQ (reference sequence). The CDR3 has 15 amino acids. Trimming took 4 bases from V and 2 from J; bases not matched to a gene: 8. CDR3 nucleotides: TGTGCCAGCAGCTACAGACAGGGAAGGCCCTACGAGCAGTACTTC. Translating gives CASSYRQGRPYEQYF. The full variable domain, its missing parts supplied by reference TRBV7-9 and TRBJ2-7, is DTGVSQNPRHKITKRGQNVTFRCDPISEHNRLYWYRQTLGQGPEFLTYFQNEAQLEKSRLLSDRFSAERPKGSFSTLEIQRTEQGDSAMYLCASSYRQGRPYEQYFGPGTRLTVT.

The sample holds a few counts of this clonotype. This chain links TRBV7-2 with TRBJ2-3, with TRBD2 identical over 8 bases. This CDR3 has 15 amino acids. Germline V gene lookup returns CDR1 SGHTA and CDR2 FQGNSA. Trimming cost V 5 bases and J 2 bases; bases outside gene matches: 6. The CDR3 loop is CASSPVGGATDTQYF. CDR3 DNA: TGTGCCAGCAGCCCTGTCGGGGGGGCCACAGATACGCAGTATTTT. The whole variable domain, filled in from reference TRBV7-2 and TRBJ2-3, reads GAGVSQSPSNKVTEKGKDVELRCDPISGHTALYWYRQSLGQGLEFLIYFQGNSAPDKSGLPSDRFSAERTGGSVSTLTIQRTQQEDSAVYLCASSPVGGATDTQYFGPGTRLTVL.

In its sample, this clonotype was seen a few times. The V call is TRBV5-1, the J call TRBJ2-7; D may match TRBD1 or TRBD2 (5 bases each). Trimming removed 5 bases at V and 0 bases at J, with 15 bases between. Germline values: CDR1 SGHRS, CDR2 YFSETQ. This CDR3 comprises 15 residues. The CDR3 spells CASRSGGEGSYEQYF. In DNA form, the CDR3 reads TGCGCCAGCAGATCTGGGGGAGAGGGCTCCTACGAGCAGTACTTC. Filled out from reference TRBV5-1 and TRBJ2-7, the complete variable domain reads KAGVTQTPRYLIKTRGQQVTLSCSPISGHRSVSWYQQTPGQGLQFLFEYFSETQRNKGNFPGRFSGRQFSNSRSEMNVSTLELGDSALYLCASRSGGEGSYEQYFGPGTRLTVT.

This clonotype came up a few times. The chain couples TRBV5-6 to TRBJ1-2; TRBD1 aligns across 8 bases. CDR3 length: 13 amino acids. Germline CDR1 is SGHDT and CDR2 is YYEEEE. V was clipped by 1 base and J by 7 bases; unmatched bases: 3. The CDR3 sequence is CASSLPGGSGYTF. The CDR3 DNA reads TGTGCCAGCAGCTTGCCAGGGGGCTCTGGCTACACCTTC.

In this sample, this clonotype turned up a few times. This chain uses TRBV5-1 with TRBJ2-1, with D perhaps assigned TRBD1 or TRBD2 (5 bases each). CDR1 is SGHRS, CDR2 YFSETQ, per germline. V lost 4 bases to trimming and J lost 8 bases, with 19 bases between them. This CDR3 has 15 amino acids. This chain's CDR3 is CASSLGPGPGDEQFF. The DNA for the CDR3 is TGCGCCAGCAGCCTCGGGCCGGGGCCAGGAGATGAGCAGTTCTTC.

This clonotype was recorded a few times. The J gene is TRBJ2-3, the V gene TRBV10-3; D not certain. The germline V and J ends were trimmed by 1 base and 1 base, with 6 bases remaining between them. The CDR3 length is 14 residues. Germline V gene lookup returns CDR1 ENHRY and CDR2 SYGVKD. The DNA of the CDR3 is TGTGCCATCAGTGAGTGGAGAGGCACAGATACGCAGTATTTT. Its protein is CAISEWRGTDTQYF.

The V gene is TRBV12-3 or TRBV12-4, the J gene TRBJ2-2; TRBD1 might be the D (6 bases). CDR3 size: 16 residues. Trimming took 5 bases from V and 2 from J, leaving 15 bases between them. This CDR3 reads CASSRHGTPNTGELFF. As DNA, the CDR3 is TGTGCCAGCAGTCGTCACGGGACACCCAACACCGGGGAGCTGTTTTTT.

This clonotype was observed once. CDR3 DNA: TGTGCCAGCAGTTACTCAGGGCCCCAGCATTTT. Its protein product is CASSYSGPQHF. The J gene is TRBJ1-5, the V gene TRBV6-2 or TRBV6-3; D is unresolved. This CDR3 contains 11 residues. CDR1 and CDR2 from the germline V gene are MNHEY and SVGEGT. The V gene lost 0 bases and the J gene lost 9 bases, with 3 bases spanning the gap.

The sample holds a few counts of this clonotype. The gene calls are TRBV6-2 or TRBV6-3 and TRBJ2-3; 7 nucleotides align to TRBD1. This CDR3 has 19 residues. V lost 4 bases and J lost 0; bases outside the gene matches: 16. CDR1 is MNHEY, CDR2 SVGEGT, per germline. The CDR3 is CASSFRRDRIPTSTDTQYF. In nucleotides, the CDR3 is TGTGCCAGCAGTTTCCGCCGGGACAGAATACCTACTAGCACAGATACGCAGTATTTT.

The chain employs TRBV7-9 and TRBJ2-4; TRBD1 agrees at 8 bases. The germline CDR1 and CDR2 sequences are SEHNR and FQNEAQ (reference sequence). J lost 3 bases, V lost 4 bases, and 8 bases had no gene match. The CDR3 is made up of 16 amino acids. The CDR3 bases are TGTGCCAGCAGCTCCTGGACAGGGAGGCTCAAAAACATTCAGTACTTC. This gives the protein CASSSWTGRLKNIQYF.

V and J are TRBV10-3 and TRBJ2-3; D is perhaps TRBD2 (6 bases). The V end was cut by 1 base, the J end by 0 bases, with 8 bases between. The germline V gene has CDR1 ENHRY and CDR2 SYGVKD. The CDR3 consists of 15 residues. CDR3 protein: CAISEWRGSTDTQYF. The CDR3 DNA is TGTGCCATCAGTGAGTGGCGGGGAAGCACAGATACGCAGTATTTT.

This clonotype came up a few times. The chain recombines TRBV5-1 with TRBJ2-5; TRBD1 matches 7 bases. The CDR3 has 14 amino acids. V shed 4 bases, J shed 2 bases, and the junction held 5 bases outside the gene matches. CDR1 and CDR2 (germline): SGHRS, YFSETQ. In nucleotides, the CDR3 is TGCGCCAGCAGCACGGGACAGCCACAAGAGACCCAGTACTTC. This codes for CASSTGQPQETQYF.

This clonotype showed up just a few times. Possible read error: a much larger clone is one base away. The chain recombines TRBV5-5 with TRBJ2-1; 10 nucleotides align to TRBD1. CDR1 and CDR2 (germline): SGHKS, YYEKEE (reference sequence). J gave up 7 bases and V 5 bases, and 6 bases lay outside the gene matches. The CDR3 contains 14 residues. The CDR3 DNA sequence: TGTGCCAGCAGTTACGGGACAGGGGCGAATGAGCAGTTCTTC. Protein product: CASSYGTGANEQFF.

The chain employs TRBV7-3 and TRBJ2-3, with 8 bases aligning to TRBD1. The CDR3 sequence is 16 residues long. Trimming cost V 1 base and J 10 bases; bases outside gene matches: 13. From germline, CDR1 is SGHTA and CDR2 FQGTGA. CDR3 bases: TGTGCCAGCAGCTTAATGTCCAGGGGGCGCGAGGGAGCGCAGTATTTT. Its translation is CASSLMSRGREGAQYF.

A few counts support this clonotype. This chain links TRBV7-2 with TRBJ2-5; 10 bases match TRBD1. The CDR3 loop spans 15 amino acids. The trim removed 5 bases at V and 1 base at J, leaving 4 bases unmatched. Per germline, CDR1 SGHTA and CDR2 FQGNSA. Written as DNA, the CDR3 is TGTGCCAGCAGCGCACGGACAGGGGGCCAAGAGACCCAGTACTTC. Residues: CASSARTGGQETQYF.

The table lists this clonotype with a few counts. This chain connects TRBV5-1 to TRBJ1-2; D call uncertain. Germline assignment: CDR1 SGHRS and CDR2 YFSETQ. The CDR3 is 14 residues long. V dropped 7 bases and J dropped 0 bases, with 13 bases sitting between them. DNA for the CDR3: TGCGCCAGCGACCCCGGCAGCGCTAACTATGGCTACACCTTC. Protein sequence: CASDPGSANYGYTF.

This clonotype was seen a handful of times. The chain employs TRBV3-1 and TRBJ2-3, with D possibly TRBD1 on 6 matching bases. The V and J ends lost 6 bases and 1 base respectively, with 14 bases between them. The CDR3 has 15 residues. Germline CDR1 is LGHDT and CDR2 is YNNKEL (reference sequence). This CDR3 is CASRNRERGTDTQYF. Written as DNA, the CDR3 is TGTGCCAGCAGGAACAGGGAGAGGGGCACAGATACGCAGTATTTT.

This clonotype has more than one count but fewer than ten. The rearrangement links TRBV20-1 to TRBJ1-2; no clear D. This CDR3 contains 13 residues. Between the trimmed V and J ends, which lost 1 base and 0 bases, there was a span of 6 bases. Germline V gives CDR1 DFQATT, CDR2 SNEGSKA (reference sequence). CDR3 loop: CSARVNTNYGYTF. CDR3 DNA sequence: TGCAGTGCTAGAGTGAATACTAACTATGGCTACACCTTC.

This clonotype was counted between two and nine times. The V call is TRBV6-6, the J call TRBJ1-1; 7 bases align to TRBD1. V shed 7 bases and J 3 bases; nucleotides not matched to a gene: 8. Germline assignment: CDR1 MNHNY and CDR2 SVGAGI (reference sequence). This CDR3 contains 14 residues. The CDR3 nucleotides read TGTGCCAGCATCGAGGGACAGATCTACACTGAAGCTTTCTTT. Protein product: CASIEGQIYTEAFF.

V and J are TRBV3-1 and TRBJ1-2; 7 nucleotides align to TRBD1. The CDR3 loop spans 14 amino acids. The V and J ends lost 1 base and 4 bases, in that order; junction bases with no gene match: 3. Germline V gene sequence: CDR1 LGHDT, CDR2 YNNKEL (reference sequence). The DNA for the CDR3 is TGTGCCAGCAGCCAAGCCGGGACAGCCTATGGCTACACCTTC. This sequence encodes CASSQAGTAYGYTF.

For the CDR3, the DNA is TGTGCCAGCAGCGTAGGGGACAGGGGGCCCTACGAGCAGTACTTC. Amino acid sequence: CASSVGDRGPYEQYF. This chain uses TRBV9 with TRBJ2-7; 12 bases are a match to TRBD1. Germline V lookup: CDR1 SGDLS, CDR2 YYNGEE. The trim removed 0 bases at V and 2 bases at J, leaving 0 bases unmatched. This CDR3 is 15 amino acids long.

In this sample, this clonotype turned up a few times. V and J are TRBV7-3 and TRBJ1-1; maybe TRBD1 (5 bases). CDR3 length: 12 amino acids. The V gene's germline CDR1 is SGHTA and CDR2 FQGTGA. V gave up 5 bases and J gave up 9 bases, with 13 bases separating them. The CDR3 loop is CASSTGPGQAFF. Written as DNA, the CDR3 is TGTGCCAGCAGCACGGGGCCAGGGCAAGCTTTCTTT.

Only a few counts were recorded for this clonotype. J is TRBJ2-5 and V is TRBV5-5; possible D gene TRBD2, 7 bases. Germline assignment: CDR1 SGHKS and CDR2 YYEKEE (reference sequence). The CDR3 covers 14 residues. V gave up 4 bases and J gave up 5 bases, with 15 bases separating them. CDR3 sequence reads: CASSLARGLETQYF. In nucleotides, the CDR3 is TGTGCCAGCAGCCTGGCGCGGGGGCTGGAGACCCAGTACTTC. The full variable domain, rest sourced from reference TRBV5-5 and TRBJ2-5, is DAGVTQSPTHLIKTRGQQVTLRCSPISGHKSVSWYQQVLGQGPQFIFQYYEKEERGRGNFPDRFSARQFPNYSSELNVNALLLGDSALYLCASSLARGLETQYFGPGTRLLVL.

This clonotype was found many times. The chain joins TRBV7-2 to TRBJ1-2; D might be TRBD1 (6 bases). This CDR3 region has 14 residues. Germline V gene sequence: CDR1 SGHTA, CDR2 FQGNSA. The V end was cut by 6 bases, the J end by 4 bases, with 15 bases between. The CDR3 coding sequence is TGTGCCAGCAGTCGAGAACAGGGATTCTATGGCTACACCTTC. Translation: CASSREQGFYGYTF.

This chain joins TRBV7-2 and TRBJ2-3, with D possibly being TRBD1 (5 bases). The V and J ends lost 6 bases and 0 bases respectively, with 13 bases between them. Germline CDR1 and CDR2: SGHTA and FQGNSA. This CDR3 comprises 15 residues. CDR3 DNA: TGTGCCAGCAGACCGGCAGGGTCTAGCACAGATACGCAGTATTTT. Translation: CASRPAGSSTDTQYF.

This clonotype turned up a few times. The chain employs TRBV2 and TRBJ2-7; D assignment may be TRBD1 or TRBD2 (5 bases each). Between the trimmed V and J ends, which lost 2 bases and 7 bases, there was a span of 9 bases. The germline V gene encodes CDR1 SNHLY and CDR2 FYNNEI. The CDR3 loop spans 12 amino acids. CDR3 sequence: CASSERDLEQYV. CDR3 sequence (DNA): TGTGCCAGCAGTGAAAGGGACCTGGAGCAGTACGTC.

The DNA for the CDR3 is TGTGCCAGCAGCGTAGGGGCGTTGGATTCACCCCTCCACTTT. It encodes CASSVGALDSPLHF. The chain links TRBV9 to TRBJ1-6; D gene ambiguous. Looked up from germline, CDR1 is SGDLS and CDR2 is YYNGEE. CDR3 length equals 14 residues. V was shortened by 0 bases and J by 8 bases, with 9 bases between the two germline ends. Full variable domain (outside the CDR3, taken from reference TRBV9 and TRBJ1-6): DSGVTQTPKHLITATGQRVTLRCSPRSGDLSVYWYQQSLDQGLQFLIQYYNGEERAKGNILERFSAQQFPDLHSELNLSSLELGDSALYFCASSVGALDSPLHFGNGTRLTVT.

This clonotype was counted ten times or more. The chain carries TRBV5-1 and TRBJ2-5; TRBD1 or TRBD2 may be the D gene (6 bases each). Trimming took 0 bases from V and 4 from J, leaving 19 bases between them. The CDR3 has 17 residues. Per the germline V gene, CDR1 is SGHRS and CDR2 is YFSETQ. The CDR3 protein is CASSLAAPGASRETQYF. The CDR3 bases are TGCGCCAGCAGCTTGGCCGCGCCGGGGGCCTCGAGAGAGACCCAGTACTTC.